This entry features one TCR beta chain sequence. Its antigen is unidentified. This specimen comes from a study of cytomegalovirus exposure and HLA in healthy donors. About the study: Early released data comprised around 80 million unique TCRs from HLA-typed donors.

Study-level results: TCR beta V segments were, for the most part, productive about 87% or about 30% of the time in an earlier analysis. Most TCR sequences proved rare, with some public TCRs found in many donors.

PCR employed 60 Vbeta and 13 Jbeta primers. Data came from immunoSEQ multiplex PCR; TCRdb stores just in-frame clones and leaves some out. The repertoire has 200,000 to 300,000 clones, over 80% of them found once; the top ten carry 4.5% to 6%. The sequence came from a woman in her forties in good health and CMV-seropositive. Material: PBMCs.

The CDR3 sequence: CASSLDPGGATGELFF. For the CDR3, the DNA is TGCGCCAGCAGCTTGGATCCCGGGGGGGCCACCGGGGAGCTGTTTTTT. The chain joins TRBV5-1 to TRBJ2-2; TRBD2 agrees at 8 bases. Unmatched junction bases numbered 5, after V lost 0 bases and J lost 4 bases. Looked up from germline, CDR1 is SGHRS and CDR2 is YFSETQ. The CDR3 length is 16 residues.